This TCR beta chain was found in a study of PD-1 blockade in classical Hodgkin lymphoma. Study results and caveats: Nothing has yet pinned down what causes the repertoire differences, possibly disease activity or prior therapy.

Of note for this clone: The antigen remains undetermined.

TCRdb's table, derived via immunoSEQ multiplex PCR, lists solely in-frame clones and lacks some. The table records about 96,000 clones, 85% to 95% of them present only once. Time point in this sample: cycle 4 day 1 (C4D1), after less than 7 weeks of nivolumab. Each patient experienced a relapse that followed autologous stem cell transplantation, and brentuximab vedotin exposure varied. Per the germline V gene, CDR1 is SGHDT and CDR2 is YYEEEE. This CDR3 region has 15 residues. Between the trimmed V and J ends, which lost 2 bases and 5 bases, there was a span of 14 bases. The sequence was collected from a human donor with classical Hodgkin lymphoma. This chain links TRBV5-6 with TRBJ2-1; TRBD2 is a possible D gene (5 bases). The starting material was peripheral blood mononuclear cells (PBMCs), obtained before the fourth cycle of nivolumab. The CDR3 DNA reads TGTGCCAGCAGCTTCCGCCTACTAGGAAACAATGAGCAGTTCTTC. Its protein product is CASSFRLLGNNEQFF.